These 17 T cell receptor beta chains originate from one sample sequenced in a study of blood T cell repertoires in COVID-19. Profiling relied on immunoSEQ multiplex PCR, and the TCRdb table lists in-frame clones only, not all of them. The sample consists of hundreds of thousands of clones, 88% of them appearing once. The sequenced sample was peripheral blood. The origin of the receptors is a woman aged 70-85 years with COVID-19, enrolled during active disease.

The chain carries TRBV5-4 and TRBJ2-3, with D perhaps matching TRBD2 (5 bases). Germline lookup yields CDR1 SGHNT and CDR2 YYREEE (reference sequence). Trimming took 4 bases from V and 1 from J, leaving 7 bases between them. There are 13 residues in the CDR3. Here the CDR3 DNA reads TGTGCCAGCAGCACGAGGGGCACAGATACGCAGTATTTT. It yields the protein CASSTRGTDTQYF.

The sample holds one count of this clone. The chain joins TRBV4-2 to TRBJ2-7, with 8 nucleotides matching TRBD1. CDR1 is LGHNA and CDR2 is YNFKEQ in the germline V gene. The CDR3 loop spans 13 amino acids. Trimming at V came to 3 bases and at J to 5 bases, leaving 3 bases not matched to a gene. The CDR3 region has the DNA TGTGCCAGCAGCCAGACAGGGGTCCACGAGCAGTACTTC. Translation: CASSQTGVHEQYF.

This clone was observed once. The gene calls are TRBV19 and TRBJ2-5, with D tentatively TRBD2 (5 bases). From germline, CDR1 is LNHDA and CDR2 SQIVND (reference sequence). The germline V and J ends were trimmed by 3 bases and 4 bases, with 12 bases remaining between them. This CDR3 has 14 residues. The CDR3 coding sequence is TGTGCCAGTAGTATCTTCGGGGAAACAGAGACCCAGTACTTC. It translates to CASSIFGETETQYF.

V and J are TRBV15 and TRBJ1-5; TRBD1 matches 7 bases. The CDR3 runs 14 residues. The junction had 2 bases not matched to a gene; V was cut back by 0 bases and J by 6 bases. Germline CDR1 reads LNHNV; CDR2 reads YYDKDF (reference sequence). The CDR3 coding sequence is TGTGCCACCAGCAGAGATCAGGGGGTTCAGCCCCAGCATTTT. Translated, it gives CATSRDQGVQPQHF.

The chain is built from TRBV19 and TRBJ1-2; TRBD1 agrees at 7 bases. Germline V gene data show CDR1 as LNHDA and CDR2 as SQIVND (reference sequence). The CDR3 covers 14 residues. The ends lost 8 bases at V and 6 bases at J; junction bases unmatched: 12. For the CDR3, the DNA is TGTGCCAGTTACGCGGCAGGGGGGCTCCATGGCTACACCTTC. Translating it yields CASYAAGGLHGYTF.

This chain joins TRBV24-1 and TRBJ2-3; possible D gene TRBD2, 6 bases. The CDR3 is 15 amino acids. Germline CDR1 and CDR2: KGHDR and SFDVKD. Trimming took off 4 bases at V and 4 bases at J, with 14 bases between the two ends. Written as DNA, the CDR3 is TGTGCCACCAGTGACGCCCGGGGGAGTTCAGATACGCAGTATTTT. Residues: CATSDARGSSDTQYF.

The rearrangement links TRBV7-7 to TRBJ2-5; 9 bases match TRBD1. The CDR3 sequence is 15 residues long. The J segment lost 2 bases and the V segment lost 4 bases, leaving 5 bases of the junction unmatched. Germline values: CDR1 SSHAT, CDR2 FNYEAQ (reference sequence). The CDR3 loop reads CASSYTGGEQETQYF. In DNA form, the CDR3 reads TGTGCCAGCAGCTACACAGGGGGCGAACAAGAGACCCAGTACTTC.

The CDR3 DNA sequence: TGTGCCAGCAGCTCTAGCGGGGGGGCCGATGAGCAGTTCTTC. Amino acids: CASSSSGGADEQFF. The V and J genes are TRBV9 and TRBJ2-1; TRBD2 matches 12 bases. Trimming took 4 bases from V and 8 from J; bases not matched to a gene: 4. This CDR3 comprises 14 residues. Germline CDR1 SGDLS, CDR2 YYNGEE.

The chain recombines TRBV3-1 (or the pseudogene TRBV3-2) with TRBJ2-2; 10 bases are shared with TRBD2. J lost 8 bases, V lost 4 bases, and 7 bases had no gene match. Germline V gene data show CDR1 as LGHDT and CDR2 as YNNKEL (reference sequence). CDR3 length equals 15 residues. CDR3 amino acids: CASSPYSGGRGELFF. CDR3 bases: TGTGCCAGCAGCCCCTATAGCGGGGGGCGGGGGGAGCTGTTTTTT.

This rearrangement joins TRBV7-3 to TRBJ1-5, with TRBD1 matching 10 bases. CDR1 SGHTA and CDR2 FQGTGA come from the germline V gene. The CDR3 covers 16 residues. The J segment lost 3 bases and the V segment lost 5 bases, leaving 7 bases of the junction unmatched. The CDR3 reads CASSHRQGASNQPQHF. In nucleotides, the CDR3 is TGTGCCAGCAGCCATAGACAGGGGGCTTCCAATCAGCCCCAGCATTTT.

The V gene is TRBV6-4, the J gene TRBJ2-1, with 7 bases matching TRBD2. This CDR3 region has 17 residues. Unmatched junction bases numbered 8, after V lost 1 base and J lost 2 bases. Germline values: CDR1 MRHNA, CDR2 SNTAGT. CDR3 region: CASSDWVGRGTYNEQFF. The DNA for the CDR3 is TGTGCCAGCAGTGACTGGGTCGGGCGGGGGACCTACAATGAGCAGTTCTTC.

The chain combines TRBV25-1 with TRBJ2-2; D may be TRBD2 (6 bases). In germline, CDR1 is MGHDK, CDR2 SYGVNS. This CDR3 spans 16 amino acids. V was trimmed by 6 bases and J by 2 bases, leaving 16 bases between them. The CDR3 DNA is TGTGCCAGCAGCCGGCGGGGAGTCGGAAACACCGGGGAGCTGTTTTTT. Residues: CASSRRGVGNTGELFF.

The chain links TRBV5-4 to TRBJ1-4, with 8 bases matching TRBD1. The CDR3 has 16 residues. Germline V lookup: CDR1 SGHNT, CDR2 YYREEE (reference sequence). V trimming: 4 bases; J trimming: 5 bases; junction bases outside the gene matches: 10. CDR3 sequence (DNA): TGTGCCAGCAGCGATCCAGACAGGGGCCCGAATGAAAAACTGTTTTTT. Translation: CASSDPDRGPNEKLFF.

The chain recombines TRBV6-5 with TRBJ1-2; maybe TRBD1 (6 bases). Trimming removed 5 bases from V and 7 bases from J, with 17 bases in between. Germline CDR1 is MNHEY and CDR2 is SVGAGI. There are 14 residues in the CDR3. The DNA for the CDR3 is TGTGCCAGCAGTCCAACCTTTGACAGGCCTGGCTACACCTTC. Translating it yields CASSPTFDRPGYTF.

The rearrangement uses TRBV19 and TRBJ1-5; 7 bases align to TRBD1. The CDR3 is 15 residues long. V lost 6 bases, J lost 0 bases, and 5 bases stayed unmatched. CDR1 LNHDA and CDR2 SQIVND come from the germline V gene (reference sequence). CDR3 sequence: CASRGTVLSNQPQHF. The DNA of the CDR3 is TGTGCCAGTAGGGGGACAGTCCTTAGCAATCAGCCCCAGCATTTT.

The gene calls are TRBV9 and TRBJ2-2; 8 bases match TRBD2. Germline CDR1 reads SGDLS; CDR2 reads YYNGEE. The CDR3 consists of 15 residues. Trimming took 9 bases from V and 6 from J; bases not matched to a gene: 13. CDR3 nucleotide sequence: TGTGCCACCTCAGGGGCGGGGGGATACGCCGGGGAGCTGTTTTTT. Residues: CATSGAGGYAGELFF. The whole variable domain, filled in from reference TRBV9 and TRBJ2-2, reads DSGVTQTPKHLITATGQRVTLRCSPRSGDLSVYWYQQSLDQGLQFLIQYYNGEERAKGNILERFSAQQFPDLHSELNLSSLELGDSALYFCATSGAGGYAGELFFGEGSRLTVL.

This clone came up once. The chain couples TRBV30 to TRBJ1-3, with D perhaps matching TRBD1 (5 bases). The length of the CDR3 is 15 residues. The V end was cut by 3 bases, the J end by 4 bases, with 16 bases between. CDR1 and CDR2 from the germline V gene are GTSNPN and SVGIG (reference sequence). CDR3 loop: CAWSPSGVTGNTIYF. CDR3 DNA sequence: TGTGCCTGGAGCCCATCGGGGGTAACCGGAAACACCATATATTTT.